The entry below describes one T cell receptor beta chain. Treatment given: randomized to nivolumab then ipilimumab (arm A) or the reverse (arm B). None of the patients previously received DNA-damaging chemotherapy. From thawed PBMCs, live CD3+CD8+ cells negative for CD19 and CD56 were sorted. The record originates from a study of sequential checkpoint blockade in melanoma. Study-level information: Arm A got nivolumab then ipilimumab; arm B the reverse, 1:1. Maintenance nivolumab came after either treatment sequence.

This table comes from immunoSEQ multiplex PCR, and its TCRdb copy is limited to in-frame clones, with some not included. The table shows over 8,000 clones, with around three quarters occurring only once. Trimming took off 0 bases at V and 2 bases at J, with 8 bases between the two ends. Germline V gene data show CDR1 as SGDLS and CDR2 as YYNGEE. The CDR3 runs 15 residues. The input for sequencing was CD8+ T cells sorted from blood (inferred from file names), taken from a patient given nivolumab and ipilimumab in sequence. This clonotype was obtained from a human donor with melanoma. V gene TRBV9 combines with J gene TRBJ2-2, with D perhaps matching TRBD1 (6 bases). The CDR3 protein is CASSVGGGNTGELFF. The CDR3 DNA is TGTGCCAGCAGCGTAGGAGGGGGAAACACCGGGGAGCTGTTTTTT.